This T cell receptor (beta chain) derives from a study of beta chain features in type 1 diabetes. Study-level points and caveats: Shorter TCRB CDR3s, moderately but significantly so, were found in Type 1 diabetes patients in all four CD4+ subsets. Naive, central memory and Treg TCRB repertoires seemed to resemble each other more closely in patients than they did in healthy donors.

Isolated RNA was reverse transcribed in full, so expressed TCRB transcripts were sequenced. Some clones are missing from TCRdb's copy, which holds only in-frame ones; the method was immunoSEQ multiplex PCR. Of 500,000 to 850,000 clones in the sample, 11% to 15% were seen once. V lost 8 bases, J lost 2 bases, and 16 bases lay in between. CDR1 and CDR2 from the germline V gene are MDHEN and SYDVKM. This CDR3 is 14 amino acids long. In total, each donor contributed a single heparinised blood draw that averaged around 100 mL. Central memory, naive, regulatory and stem cell-like memory CD4+ cells were sorted by CD45RO/CCR7/CD25/CD127/CD95/CD27. Of note for this clone: The antigen remains undetermined.

The TCR was taken from a man between 18 and 35 years old with type 1 diabetes. The chain employs TRBV28 and TRBJ2-7, with D unresolved. Sequencing was carried out using naive CD4+ T cells from blood. The chain's CDR3 is CASRRAGETYEQYF. In DNA, the CDR3 is TGTGCCAGCCGGCGTGCTGGCGAAACCTACGAGCAGTACTTC.